This T cell receptor beta chain was recovered during a study of shared clonotypes between healthy human individuals. Of note for this clone: A read error may produce the germline difference seen at one junction end.

CDR3 length: 15 residues. Germline lookup yields CDR1 LNHDA and CDR2 SQIVND (reference sequence). Method: immunoSEQ multiplex PCR; TCRdb's copy keeps in-frame clones and lacks some. This table has roughly 1,500,000 clones, around 98% appearing once. This TCR came from a man aged 30 to 45 in good health. Sequencing was carried out using naive CD4+ T cells sorted from blood. Subset specified: CD45RA+ positively selected. The V gene is TRBV19, the J gene TRBJ2-7; 7 positions agree with TRBD1. CDR3 DNA: TGTGCCAGTAGTTTAGAACCTGGGACAGCCTACGAGCAGTACTTC. Translation: CASSLEPGTAYEQYF.